Shown below are 22 T cell receptor beta chains from a single sample sequenced in a study of T cells in Graves' hyperthyroidism and ophthalmopathy (dated by TCRdb to the late 2010s). Receptors were amplified or captured by multiplex PCR. Sequencing instrument: Illumina HiSeq 2000. TCR beta CDR3 regions were amplified from RNA transcripts. A first-round RT-PCR of the TCR CDR3 used the HTBI primer set with the Qiagen OneStep RT-PCR kit. TCRdb's own reprocessing of the public reads used fastp at Q25 and MiXCR and kept productive beta chains. Merged by CDR3 protein, the rows form single entries marked with the most common genes and DNA. This sample holds roughly 380,000 distinct CDR3 sequences; approximately 15% were observed only once. Of the sample, approximately 11% falls within the top ten clones. Source material: blood. All receptors derive from an older woman with Graves' hyperthyroidism.

The chain couples TRBV9 to TRBJ2-2; TRBD2 aligns across 8 bases. Germline loops: CDR1 SGDLS, CDR2 YYNGEE. Trimming at V came to 0 bases and at J to 7 bases, leaving 11 bases not matched to a gene. This CDR3 is 17 amino acids long. The CDR3 sequence is CASSVGPSGLDGGELFF. For the CDR3, the DNA is TGTGCCAGCAGCGTAGGCCCTAGCGGGTTAGACGGCGGGGAGCTGTTTTTT.

This clonotype was seen many times. The V gene is TRBV11-2, the J gene TRBJ2-3; TRBD2 matches 12 bases. The CDR3 has 15 residues. Germline trimming cut 3 bases from V and 4 bases from J; bases unmatched to any gene: 2. Germline loops: CDR1 SGHAT, CDR2 FQNNGV. This CDR3 reads CASSLRLAGADTQYF. The CDR3 nucleotides are TGTGCCAGCAGCTTGCGACTAGCGGGAGCAGATACGCAGTATTTT.

This chain links TRBV24-1 with TRBJ2-2, with a weak D call TRBD2 (5 bases). The germline V and J ends were trimmed by 5 bases and 3 bases, with 12 bases remaining between them. This CDR3 contains 15 residues. CDR1 KGHDR and CDR2 SFDVKD come from the germline V gene. As DNA, the CDR3 is TGTGCCACCAGTGCTCGGGGAGATTACACCGGGGAGCTGTTTTTT. It encodes CATSARGDYTGELFF.

This clonotype has ten or more counts. V is TRBV18 and J is TRBJ2-7, with a possible D match to TRBD2 (5 bases). CDR3 length: 14 residues. The V end lost 3 bases, the J end lost 1 base, and 10 bases lay between the germline ends. The germline V gene has CDR1 KGHSH and CDR2 LQKENI. CDR3 in amino acids: CASSPFSASYEQYF. CDR3 nucleotides: TGTGCCAGCTCACCTTTTAGCGCGTCCTACGAGCAGTACTTC.

The table lists this clonotype with a few counts. V and J are TRBV9 and TRBJ1-2; possible D gene TRBD1, 6 bases. The CDR3 runs to 15 residues. Germline lookup yields CDR1 SGDLS and CDR2 YYNGEE. Trimming took 0 bases from V and 6 from J, leaving 15 bases between them. The CDR3 here is CASSVGGGYQDGYTF. CDR3 DNA: TGTGCCAGCAGCGTAGGGGGGGGCTATCAGGATGGCTACACCTTC.

The gene calls are TRBV3-1 and TRBJ2-7; possibly TRBD1 for D (5 bases). Trimming shortened V by 5 bases and J by 2 bases, and 16 bases separated the two germline ends. CDR3 length equals 15 residues. Germline V gene lookup returns CDR1 LGHDT and CDR2 YNNKEL (reference sequence). The CDR3: CASSYATGSTYEQYF. In DNA, the CDR3 is TGTGCCAGCAGCTATGCTACAGGATCAACCTACGAGCAGTACTTC.

This clonotype was observed at least ten times. The gene calls are TRBV2 and TRBJ2-5; a possible D gene is TRBD1 (6 bases). This CDR3 region has 12 residues. Germline values: CDR1 SNHLY, CDR2 FYNNEI. V lost 5 bases and J lost 9, with 13 bases in between. This CDR3 is CASSTMDRAQYF. DNA of the CDR3: TGTGCCAGCAGTACCATGGACAGAGCCCAGTACTTC.

This clonotype was recorded many times. V is TRBV19 and J is TRBJ1-1; 8 bases are a match to TRBD1. The CDR3 contains 16 residues. Germline CDR1 LNHDA, CDR2 SQIVND (reference sequence). J gave up 4 bases and V 2 bases, and 9 bases lay outside the gene matches. CDR3 region: CASSILPGGVGTEAFF. CDR3 nucleotides: TGTGCCAGTAGTATACTCCCAGGGGGCGTCGGCACTGAAGCTTTCTTT.

This clonotype was detected a few times. This rearrangement joins TRBV6-1 to TRBJ2-3, with TRBD2 matching 9 bases. The CDR3 contains 16 residues. Germline CDR1 is MNHNS and CDR2 is SASEGT. The junction had 10 bases not matched to a gene; V was cut back by 6 bases and J by 3 bases. CDR3 amino acids: CASRPPSGRRTDTQYF. CDR3 coding DNA: TGTGCCAGCAGGCCACCCAGCGGGAGGAGGACAGATACGCAGTATTTT.

This clonotype was seen many times. The chain recombines TRBV11-2 with TRBJ2-5; D remains ambiguous. The CDR3 runs to 13 residues. The V end lost 3 bases, the J end lost 6 bases, and 11 bases lay between the germline ends. Germline CDR1 and CDR2: SGHAT and FQNNGV. CDR3 in DNA: TGTGCCAGCAGCTTGGGCTCATCCAAGACCCAGTACTTC. It specifies CASSLGSSKTQYF.

Concerning this clonotype: Because it lacks the conserved phenylalanine or tryptophan at the end, this CDR3 is likely a read error. V usage is TRBV5-1 and J usage is TRBJ2-1, with 8 bases identical to TRBD1. The J call is in doubt because the DNA end fits TRBJ2-7 better. The CDR3 spans 14 residues. The germline gives CDR1 SGHRS, CDR2 YFSETQ. CDR3 region: CASSQGSGGDEQYL. CDR3 sequence (DNA): TGCGCCAGCAGCCAAGGTTCAGGGGGCGATGAGCAGTACCTC.

This clonotype was observed many times. The chain joins TRBV3-1 to TRBJ1-1; D is unclear. This CDR3 has 14 residues. V was clipped by 4 bases and J by 11 bases, with 20 bases between them. CDR1 is LGHDT, CDR2 YNNKEL, per germline (reference sequence). The chain's CDR3 is CASSLSPRPSGAFF. The CDR3 bases are TGTGCCAGCAGCCTATCCCCCCGGCCTTCCGGTGCTTTCTTT.

This clonotype was counted between two and nine times. This chain connects TRBV4-1 to TRBJ1-2; D is possibly TRBD1 (5 bases). Deletions cut 4 bases from V and 0 bases from J, with 15 bases between. CDR3 length: 16 amino acids. Germline V gene data show CDR1 as MGHRA and CDR2 as YSYEKL. The CDR3 loop reads CASSPGLGGANYGYTF. In DNA, the CDR3 is TGCGCCAGCAGCCCCGGCCTGGGGGGGGCTAACTATGGCTACACCTTC.

This clonotype was counted many times. The rearrangement joins TRBV3-1 to TRBJ1-1; a possible D gene is TRBD1 (6 bases). Germline CDR1 LGHDT, CDR2 YNNKEL (reference sequence). The germline V and J ends were trimmed by 5 bases and 0 bases, with 16 bases remaining between them. The CDR3 length is 16 residues. CDR3 region: CASSSRRTAMNTEAFF. CDR3 sequence (DNA): TGTGCCAGCAGCTCCCGTAGGACAGCCATGAACACTGAAGCTTTCTTT. The full variable domain, in which reference TRBV3-1 and TRBJ1-1 provide the parts outside the CDR3, is DTAVSQTPKYLVTQMGNDKSIKCEQNLGHDTMYWYKQDSKKFLKIMFSYNNKELIINETVPNRFSPKSPDKAHLNLHINSLELGDSAVYFCASSSRRTAMNTEAFFGQGTRLTVV.

This clonotype has only a few counts. V is TRBV11-3 and J is TRBJ2-7; tentative D call: TRBD1 (6 bases). The germline CDR1 and CDR2 sequences are SGHNT and YENEEA. The CDR3 extends over 16 amino acids. Between the trimmed V and J ends, which lost 2 bases and 5 bases, there was a span of 19 bases. The CDR3 spells CASSLTRVTGPHEQYF. The CDR3 region has the DNA TGTGCCAGCAGCTTAACTAGGGTAACAGGGCCCCACGAGCAGTACTTC.

This clonotype was recorded at least ten times. The gene calls are TRBV19 and TRBJ2-7; D is ambiguous. This CDR3 has 15 residues. Trimming stripped 5 bases from V and 2 bases from J, with 16 bases between. Per germline, CDR1 LNHDA and CDR2 SQIVND (reference sequence). The CDR3 loop is CASSRTIAQTYEQYF. The DNA for the CDR3 is TGTGCCAGTAGTCGGACGATAGCTCAGACCTACGAGCAGTACTTC.

This clonotype was detected a few times. The chain employs TRBV20-1 and TRBJ2-5; TRBD2 agrees at 10 bases. The V gene end was trimmed by 0 bases and the J gene end by 2 bases; junction bases not matched to a gene: 6. CDR3 size: 16 residues. Germline CDR1 and CDR2: DFQATT and SNEGSKA (reference sequence). CDR3 sequence reads: CSARDHPAGGQETQYF. The CDR3 DNA is TGCAGTGCTAGAGATCATCCAGCGGGAGGGCAAGAGACCCAGTACTTC.

V and J are TRBV5-1 and TRBJ2-7, with a tentative D call TRBD2 (6 bases). The CDR3 has 14 amino acids. The V end was cut by 3 bases, the J end by 12 bases, with 22 bases between. From germline, CDR1 is SGHRS and CDR2 YFSETQ. The CDR3 DNA reads TGCGCCAGCAGCTCGGGGGTCGGAGAGCGTCGGCCGTACTTC. Protein product: CASSSGVGERRPYF.

This chain connects TRBV19 to TRBJ2-1; TRBD2 aligns across 9 bases. V was pared by 4 bases and J by 7 bases, with 11 bases of the junction left unmatched. The CDR3 runs 16 residues. Germline CDR1 LNHDA, CDR2 SQIVND (reference sequence). The CDR3 loop reads CASSNHYSGGRNEQFF. The CDR3 DNA sequence: TGTGCCAGTAGTAATCATTATAGCGGGGGACGGAATGAGCAGTTCTTC.

The chain combines TRBV11-2 with TRBJ1-6; D possibly corresponds to TRBD1 (5 bases). This CDR3 has 13 amino acids. V lost 3 bases and J lost 5, with 5 bases in between. CDR1 and CDR2 (germline): SGHAT, FQNNGV. CDR3 DNA sequence: TGTGCCAGCAGCTTGACAGATAATTCACCCCTCCACTTT. It encodes CASSLTDNSPLHF.

There are many counts of this clonotype. The rearrangement uses TRBV11-3 and TRBJ1-2; TRBD1 matches at 8 bases. CDR3 length equals 16 residues. Germline V gives CDR1 SGHNT, CDR2 YENEEA. The trim removed 9 bases at V and 6 bases at J, leaving 18 bases unmatched. The CDR3 region is CASSPRGQGGQDGYTF. The CDR3 nucleotides are TGTGCCAGTAGCCCCCGAGGACAGGGAGGCCAGGATGGCTACACCTTC. Based on the CDR3 plus reference TRBV11-3 and TRBJ1-2, the full variable domain is EAGVVQSPRYKIIEKKQPVAFWCNPISGHNTLYWYLQNLGQGPELLIRYENEEAVDDSQLPKDRFSAERLKGVDSTLKIQPAELGDSAVYLCASSPRGQGGQDGYTFGSGTRLTVV.

This clonotype has ten or more counts. The genes are TRBV3-1 and TRBJ2-5; 8 bases align to TRBD1. V was pared by 0 bases and J by 4 bases, with 10 bases of the junction left unmatched. Per the germline V gene, CDR1 is LGHDT and CDR2 is YNNKEL (reference sequence). The CDR3 contains 17 residues. The CDR3 bases are TGTGCCAGCAGCCAAGAAACTAGGACAGGGTATAGAGAGACCCAGTACTTC. It codes for CASSQETRTGYRETQYF.